The 23 T cell receptor beta chains given below trace back to one sample, sequenced in a study of T-cell reconstitution after alpha-beta-depleted transplantation in children (dated by TCRdb to 2016 to 2018). The method behind the library was PCR. Sequencing was carried out with an Illumina HiSeq 2500. Molecular barcoding was employed in the preparation of TCR libraries, with unique molecular identifiers being used to normalize TCRbeta repertoire quantification. Through fastp at Q25 and MiXCR, TCRdb rebuilt clones from the public reads, retaining in-frame beta chains. Duplicate CDR3 protein sequences are folded into a single record with the most common DNA and genes. The sample table holds about 370,000 distinct CDR3 sequences, of which roughly 20% were seen once. The ten largest account for 3.8% of the sample. The sample was PBMCs from the stem cell graft donor, taken from the stem cell graft. The receptors shown here come from a human donor who donated a stem cell graft to a child with acute myeloid leukemia.

This clonotype was seen more than once but under ten times. V and J are TRBV5-1 and TRBJ2-7; 16 bases align to TRBD2. Germline assignment: CDR1 SGHRS and CDR2 YFSETQ. Losses at the gene ends were 3 bases for V and 6 bases for J; bases not matched to a gene: 3. The CDR3 is made up of 15 amino acids. The CDR3 here is CASSSGLAGGTEQYF. CDR3 in DNA: TGCGCCAGCAGCTCGGGACTAGCGGGAGGGACCGAGCAGTACTTC. Drawing the rest from reference TRBV5-1 and TRBJ2-7, the complete variable domain is KAGVTQTPRYLIKTRGQQVTLSCSPISGHRSVSWYQQTPGQGLQFLFEYFSETQRNKGNFPGRFSGRQFSNSRSEMNVSTLELGDSALYLCASSSGLAGGTEQYFGPGTRLTVT.

V is TRBV3-1 and J is TRBJ2-7; no firm D call. The germline V and J ends were trimmed by 2 bases and 2 bases, with 7 bases remaining between them. CDR1 LGHDT and CDR2 YNNKEL come from the germline V gene (reference sequence). This CDR3 contains 13 residues. This CDR3 reads CASSQRVTYEQYF. CDR3 in DNA: TGTGCCAGCAGCCAACGAGTGACCTACGAGCAGTACTTC.

The chain carries TRBV29-1 and TRBJ2-1; D is perhaps TRBD1 or TRBD2 (5 bases each). This CDR3 comprises 11 residues. The germline V and J ends were trimmed by 7 bases and 9 bases, with 13 bases remaining between them. Germline V gene sequence: CDR1 SQVTM, CDR2 ANQGSEA. The CDR3 is CSAYRRPEQFF. CDR3 in DNA: TGCAGCGCCTACAGGAGGCCTGAGCAGTTCTTC.

The chain is built from TRBV28 and TRBJ1-2; perhaps TRBD1 as D (5 bases). V was cut by 3 bases and J by 7 bases, with 12 bases left in between. This CDR3 is built from 13 residues. Germline V gene data show CDR1 as MDHEN and CDR2 as SYDVKM. The CDR3 sequence is CASSFFQGGGYTF. In nucleotides, the CDR3 is TGTGCCAGCAGTTTTTTCCAGGGCGGTGGCTACACCTTC.

CDR3: CATSRELGPLHF. The CDR3 nucleotides are TGTGCCACCAGCAGAGAATTAGGACCCCTCCACTTT. This chain uses TRBV15 with TRBJ1-6; no definite D call. This CDR3 comprises 12 residues. V shed 0 bases and J shed 12 bases, with 6 bases lying between them. Germline V gene data show CDR1 as LNHNV and CDR2 as YYDKDF (reference sequence).

This clonotype was detected a few times. The rearrangement links TRBV12-3 or TRBV12-4 to TRBJ2-1; 12 bases align to TRBD2. With 6 bases clipped from V and 7 bases from J, the junction kept 4 bases outside the gene matches. The CDR3 length is 14 residues. CDR3 in amino acids: CASRRLAGVNEQFF. The CDR3 nucleotides read TGTGCCAGCAGGAGACTAGCGGGAGTGAATGAGCAGTTCTTC.

This chain links TRBV10-3 with TRBJ2-7; 11 nucleotides match TRBD2. Losses at the gene ends were 7 bases for V and 6 bases for J; bases not matched to a gene: 5. Per the germline V gene, CDR1 is ENHRY and CDR2 is SYGVKD. The CDR3 runs 13 residues. CDR3 DNA sequence: TGTGCCATCAATAGCGGGAGGGCCAGCGAGCAGTACTTC. Translated, it gives CAINSGRASEQYF.

The chain is built from TRBV28 and TRBJ2-7; D is possibly TRBD1 (5 bases). In germline, CDR1 is MDHEN, CDR2 SYDVKM. Trimming took off 4 bases at V and 2 bases at J, with 12 bases between the two ends. CDR3 length: 14 amino acids. CDR3 loop: CASSYPTVPYEQYF. The CDR3 region has the DNA TGTGCCAGCAGTTATCCGACAGTCCCCTACGAGCAGTACTTC.

V gene TRBV20-1 combines with J gene TRBJ2-2; 10 positions agree with TRBD2. Germline CDR1 and CDR2: DFQATT and SNEGSKA (reference sequence). V lost 1 base to trimming and J lost 4 bases; unmatched junction nucleotides: 9. The CDR3 runs 17 residues. The CDR3 bases are TGCAGTGCTAGAGGGCTAGCGGGAGAGGGGGGCACCGGGGAGCTGTTTTTT. Translation gives CSARGLAGEGGTGELFF.

This clonotype was recorded a few times. V is TRBV29-1 and J is TRBJ2-7, with 11 bases fitting TRBD1. Germline lookup yields CDR1 SQVTM and CDR2 ANQGSEA. J lost 6 bases, V lost 6 bases, and 4 bases had no gene match. The CDR3 loop spans 12 amino acids. CDR3 protein: CSVPGTGGEQYF. CDR3 sequence (DNA): TGCAGCGTCCCCGGGACAGGGGGCGAGCAGTACTTC.

This clonotype has ten or more counts. This sequence joins TRBV27 and TRBJ2-1; either TRBD1 or TRBD2 may supply D (5 bases each). V was pared by 6 bases and J by 0 bases, with 9 bases between. The CDR3 is made up of 14 amino acids. Germline-derived CDR1 and CDR2 are MNHEY and SMNVEV (reference sequence). CDR3 in amino acids: CASSPGSSYNEQFF. CDR3 bases: TGTGCCAGCAGCCCAGGGAGCTCCTACAATGAGCAGTTCTTC.

This clonotype was recorded a few times. This chain links TRBV20-1 with TRBJ2-1, with D unresolved. V was clipped by 5 bases and J by 0 bases, with 14 bases between them. Germline loops: CDR1 DFQATT, CDR2 SNEGSKA (reference sequence). This CDR3 is 15 amino acids long. CDR3 coding DNA: TGCAGTGCTTCACTGGACCCTGTCTCCTACAATGAGCAGTTCTTC. Protein: CSASLDPVSYNEQFF.

This clonotype was detected a few times. The V and J genes are TRBV20-1 and TRBJ2-7; unclear D gene. The germline V gene has CDR1 DFQATT and CDR2 SNEGSKA (reference sequence). Between the trimmed V and J ends, which lost 0 bases and 0 bases, there was a span of 12 bases. The CDR3 is made up of 15 amino acids. The CDR3 DNA sequence: TGCAGTGCTAGAGATCTAGGCAGGTACTCCTACGAGCAGTACTTC. Encoded protein: CSARDLGRYSYEQYF.

The chain joins TRBV29-1 to TRBJ2-7, with TRBD1 identical over 7 bases. The CDR3 totals 14 residues. Germline V gives CDR1 SQVTM, CDR2 ANQGSEA. The V and J ends lost 5 bases and 0 bases, in that order; junction bases with no gene match: 7. The CDR3 spells CSVRGQSFSYEQYF. The CDR3, as DNA: TGCAGCGTTAGGGGACAGAGTTTCTCCTACGAGCAGTACTTC.

This clonotype was counted only a few times. The V call is TRBV20-1, the J call TRBJ2-3; unclear D gene. Trimming removed 6 bases from V and 0 bases from J, with 16 bases in between. The length of the CDR3 is 15 residues. CDR1 is DFQATT, CDR2 SNEGSKA, per germline (reference sequence). The CDR3 DNA sequence: TGCAGTGCCATTATCGATGGGTTTAGCACAGATACGCAGTATTTT. Its protein product is CSAIIDGFSTDTQYF.

The gene calls are TRBV4-1 and TRBJ2-5; no clear D gene. Germline V gives CDR1 MGHRA, CDR2 YSYEKL. This CDR3 is built from 13 residues. V shed 4 bases and J shed 5 bases, with 11 bases lying between them. The CDR3 coding sequence is TGCGCCAGCAGCCGTTTGTTCGGTGAGACCCAGTACTTC. Translating it yields CASSRLFGETQYF.

In its sample, this clonotype was seen many times. This chain links TRBV20-1 with TRBJ2-1, with D maybe TRBD1 (6 bases). V gave up 2 bases and J gave up 3 bases, with 11 bases separating them. This CDR3 comprises 14 residues. Germline CDR1 reads DFQATT; CDR2 reads SNEGSKA (reference sequence). The CDR3 loop is CSARSGQSYNEQFF. The CDR3 bases are TGCAGTGCTAGAAGCGGACAGAGCTACAATGAGCAGTTCTTC.

This chain joins TRBV5-8 and TRBJ2-2; 8 bases fit TRBD1. This CDR3 region has 16 residues. Trimming removed 3 bases from V and 3 bases from J; junction bases left unmatched: 7. The germline V gene encodes CDR1 SGHTS and CDR2 YDEGEE. The CDR3 spells CASSYRTGSDTGELFF. The CDR3, as DNA: TGTGCCAGCAGCTATAGGACAGGGTCGGACACCGGGGAGCTGTTTTTT.

V gene TRBV12-3 or TRBV12-4 combines with J gene TRBJ1-2, with unresolved D. This CDR3 is 12 amino acids long. Trimming removed 10 bases from V and 7 bases from J, with 16 bases in between. For the CDR3, the DNA is TGTGCCACCGCCTACGCCACTATTGGCTACACCTTC. It specifies CATAYATIGYTF.

The chain links TRBV3-1 to TRBJ2-1; D perhaps matches TRBD2 (6 bases). From germline, CDR1 is LGHDT and CDR2 YNNKEL (reference sequence). The CDR3 covers 13 residues. Trimming cost V 1 base and J 15 bases, with 16 bases left between them. CDR3: CASSQVLASAWFF. In DNA, the CDR3 is TGTGCCAGCAGCCAAGTGCTAGCGAGCGCTTGGTTCTTC.

This clonotype was detected a few times. The chain carries TRBV20-1 and TRBJ2-2, with 9 bases lining up with TRBD1. The germline V gene has CDR1 DFQATT and CDR2 SNEGSKA (reference sequence). J lost 0 bases, V lost 0 bases, and 8 bases had no gene match. CDR3 size: 18 residues. The CDR3 spells CSARDLFDRGANTGELFF. The CDR3 region has the DNA TGCAGTGCTAGAGACCTCTTTGACAGGGGGGCGAACACCGGGGAGCTGTTTTTT.

At least ten counts were recorded for this clonotype. The J gene is TRBJ2-5, the V gene TRBV6-4; 7 bases fit TRBD1. CDR1 MRHNA and CDR2 SNTAGT come from the germline V gene. The CDR3 has 16 amino acids. V gave up 3 bases and J gave up 6 bases; unmatched junction bases: 13. CDR3 residues: CASSECEEQGFKTQYF. The CDR3 DNA reads TGTGCCAGCAGTGAATGCGAAGAACAGGGGTTCAAGACCCAGTACTTC.

The rearrangement joins TRBV7-2 to TRBJ2-3; 7 positions match TRBD1. This CDR3 is 15 amino acids long. Per germline, CDR1 SGHTA and CDR2 FQGNSA. The ends lost 4 bases at V and 4 bases at J; junction bases unmatched: 8. Written as DNA, the CDR3 is TGTGCCAGCAGCTCCCACAGGGGTGCTGCAGATACGCAGTATTTT. Protein: CASSSHRGAADTQYF.